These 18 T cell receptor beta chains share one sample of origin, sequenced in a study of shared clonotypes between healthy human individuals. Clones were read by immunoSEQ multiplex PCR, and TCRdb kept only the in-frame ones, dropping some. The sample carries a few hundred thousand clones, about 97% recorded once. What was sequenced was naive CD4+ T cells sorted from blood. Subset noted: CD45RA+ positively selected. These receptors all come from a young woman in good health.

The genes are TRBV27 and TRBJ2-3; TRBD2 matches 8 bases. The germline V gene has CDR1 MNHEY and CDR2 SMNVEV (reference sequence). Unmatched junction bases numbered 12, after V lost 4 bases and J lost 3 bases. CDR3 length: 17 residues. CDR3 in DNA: TGTGCCAGCAGTTCGTTTGGTGGCGGGGGGTGGACAGATACGCAGTATTTT. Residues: CASSSFGGGGWTDTQYF.

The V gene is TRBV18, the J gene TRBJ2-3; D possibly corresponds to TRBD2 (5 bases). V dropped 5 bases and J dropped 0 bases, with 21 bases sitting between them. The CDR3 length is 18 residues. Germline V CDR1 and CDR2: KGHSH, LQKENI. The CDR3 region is CASSSIEVLGVSTDTQYF. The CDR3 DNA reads TGTGCCAGCTCATCTATCGAAGTCCTCGGGGTTAGCACAGATACGCAGTATTTT.

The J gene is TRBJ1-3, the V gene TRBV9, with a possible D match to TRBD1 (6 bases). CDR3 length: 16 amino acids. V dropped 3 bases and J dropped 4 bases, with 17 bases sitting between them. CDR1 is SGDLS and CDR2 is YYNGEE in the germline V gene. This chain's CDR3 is CASSANHRVGGNTIYF. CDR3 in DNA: TGTGCCAGCAGCGCGAACCACAGGGTTGGGGGAAACACCATATATTTT.

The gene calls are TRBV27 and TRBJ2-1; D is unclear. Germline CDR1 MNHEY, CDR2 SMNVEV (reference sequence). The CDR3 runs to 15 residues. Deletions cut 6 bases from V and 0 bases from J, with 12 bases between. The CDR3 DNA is TGTGCCAGCAGACCCCACCGCAGCTCCTACAATGAGCAGTTCTTC. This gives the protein CASRPHRSSYNEQFF.

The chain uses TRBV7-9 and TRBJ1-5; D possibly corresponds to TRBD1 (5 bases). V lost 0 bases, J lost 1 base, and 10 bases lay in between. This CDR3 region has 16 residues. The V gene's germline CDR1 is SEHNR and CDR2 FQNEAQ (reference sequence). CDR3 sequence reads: CASSLASGQSNQPQHF. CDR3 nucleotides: TGTGCCAGCAGCTTAGCTTCGGGGCAAAGCAATCAGCCCCAGCATTTT.

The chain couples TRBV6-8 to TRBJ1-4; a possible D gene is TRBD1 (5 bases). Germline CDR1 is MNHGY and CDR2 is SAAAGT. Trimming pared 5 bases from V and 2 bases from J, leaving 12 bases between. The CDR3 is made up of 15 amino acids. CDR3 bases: TGTGCCAGCAGTCCGCCCGGGGACACTAATGAAAAACTGTTTTTT. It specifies CASSPPGDTNEKLFF.

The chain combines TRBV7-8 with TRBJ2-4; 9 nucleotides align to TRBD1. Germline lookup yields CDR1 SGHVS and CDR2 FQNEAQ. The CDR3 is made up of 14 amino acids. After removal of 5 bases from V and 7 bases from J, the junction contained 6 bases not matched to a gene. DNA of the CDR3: TGTGCCAGCAGCACCCGGGACAGGGCGAACATTCAGTACTTC. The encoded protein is CASSTRDRANIQYF.

The CDR3 reads CASSLPTGVDSGNTIYF. In DNA, the CDR3 is TGTGCCAGCAGTCTCCCGACAGGGGTGGACTCTGGAAACACCATATATTTT. The rearrangement uses TRBV28 and TRBJ1-3; 8 bases are shared with TRBD1. With V trimmed by 5 bases and J by 0 bases, 9 bases remained unmatched. The CDR3 is made up of 17 amino acids. The germline V gene has CDR1 MDHEN and CDR2 SYDVKM.

The CDR3 DNA reads as TGCAGTGTGGGGTTTTCTGAAGCTTTCTTT. Translating it yields CSVGFSEAFF. The rearrangement links TRBV20-1 to TRBJ1-1, with unresolved D. Germline V gene lookup returns CDR1 DFQATT and CDR2 SNEGSKA (reference sequence). The CDR3 covers 10 residues. Trimming removed 7 bases at V and 6 bases at J, with 9 bases between.

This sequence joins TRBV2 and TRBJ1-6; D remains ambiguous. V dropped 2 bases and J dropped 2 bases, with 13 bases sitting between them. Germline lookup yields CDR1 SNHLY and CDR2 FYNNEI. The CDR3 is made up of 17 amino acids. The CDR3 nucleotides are TGTGCCAGCAGTGAACATGGAGTTCAGACCTATAATTCACCCCTCCACTTT. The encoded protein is CASSEHGVQTYNSPLHF.

The CDR3: CASSHTQQGADEKLFF. The CDR3 DNA sequence: TGTGCCAGCTCACATACTCAACAGGGGGCCGACGAAAAACTGTTTTTT. The chain joins TRBV18 to TRBJ1-4, with TRBD1 matching 9 bases. J gave up 8 bases and V 4 bases, and 11 bases lay outside the gene matches. The CDR3 runs 16 residues. CDR1 is KGHSH, CDR2 LQKENI, per germline.

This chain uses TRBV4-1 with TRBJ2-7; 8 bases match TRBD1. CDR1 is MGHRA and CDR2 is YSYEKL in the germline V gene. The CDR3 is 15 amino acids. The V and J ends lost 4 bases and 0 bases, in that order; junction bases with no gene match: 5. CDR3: CASSRGDRSSYEQYF. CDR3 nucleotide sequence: TGCGCCAGCAGCCGAGGGGACAGGAGCTCCTACGAGCAGTACTTC.

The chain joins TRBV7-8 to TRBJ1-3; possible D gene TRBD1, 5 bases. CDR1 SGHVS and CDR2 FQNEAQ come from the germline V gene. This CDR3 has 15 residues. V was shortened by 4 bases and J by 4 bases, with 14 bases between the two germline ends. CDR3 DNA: TGTGCCAGCAGCTCCTACGGGGCCGTGGGAAACACCATATATTTT. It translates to CASSSYGAVGNTIYF.

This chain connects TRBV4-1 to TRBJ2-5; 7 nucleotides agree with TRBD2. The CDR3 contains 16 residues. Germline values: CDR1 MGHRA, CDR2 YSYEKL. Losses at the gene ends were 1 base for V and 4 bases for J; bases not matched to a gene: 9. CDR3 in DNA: TGCGCCAGCAGCCAAGGGGAGGCGGGAGAGGGAGAGACCCAGTACTTC. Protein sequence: CASSQGEAGEGETQYF.

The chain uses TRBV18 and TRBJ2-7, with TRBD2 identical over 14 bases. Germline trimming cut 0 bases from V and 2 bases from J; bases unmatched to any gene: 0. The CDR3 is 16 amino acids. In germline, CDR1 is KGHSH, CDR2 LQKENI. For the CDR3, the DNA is TGTGCCAGCTCACCACCGGGACTAGCGGGAGCCTACGAGCAGTACTTC. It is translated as CASSPPGLAGAYEQYF.

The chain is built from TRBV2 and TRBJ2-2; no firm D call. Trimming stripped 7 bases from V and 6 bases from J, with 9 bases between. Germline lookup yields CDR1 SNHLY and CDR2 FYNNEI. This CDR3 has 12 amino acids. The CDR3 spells CASKELSGELFF. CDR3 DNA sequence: TGTGCCAGCAAGGAGCTCTCCGGGGAGCTGTTTTTT.

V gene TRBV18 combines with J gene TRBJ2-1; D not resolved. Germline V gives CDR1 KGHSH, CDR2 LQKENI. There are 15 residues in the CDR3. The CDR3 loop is CAAHQGPPNTNEQFF. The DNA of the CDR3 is TGTGCAGCTCACCAAGGACCCCCGAACACAAATGAGCAGTTCTTC.

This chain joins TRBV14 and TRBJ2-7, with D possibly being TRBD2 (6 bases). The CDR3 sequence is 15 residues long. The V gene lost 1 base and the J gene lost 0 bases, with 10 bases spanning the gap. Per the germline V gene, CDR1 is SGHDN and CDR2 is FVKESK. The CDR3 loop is CASSQAGRGSYEQYF. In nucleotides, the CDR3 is TGTGCCAGCAGCCAAGCTGGGCGGGGCTCCTACGAGCAGTACTTC.